These 5 T cell receptor beta chains originate from one sample sequenced in a study of shared clonotypes between healthy human individuals. Profiled with immunoSEQ multiplex PCR; TCRdb holds only in-frame clones, not every one. The sample yields over a million clones, approximately 98.5% seen once. The sequenced material came from naive CD4+ T cells sorted from blood. The subset: CD45RA+ positively selected. Every receptor here comes from a man aged 30-40 years in good health.

In regard to this clone: Given a much more abundant clone one base away, this may be a read error. The same CDR3 can be traced to other DNA sequences in this sample. V is TRBV27 and J is TRBJ2-7; unclear D gene. Between the trimmed V and J ends, which lost 0 bases and 3 bases, there was a span of 0 bases. The CDR3 sequence is 11 residues long. Germline CDR1 is MNHEY and CDR2 is SMNVEV (reference sequence). CDR3 DNA: TGTGCCAGCAGTTTATCCTACGAGCAGTACTTC. Translation gives CASSLSYEQYF.

The gene calls are TRBV9 and TRBJ2-7, with a possible D match to TRBD1 (6 bases). Trimming left V 5 bases short and J 3 bases short, with 15 bases between. CDR1 and CDR2 (germline): SGDLS, YYNGEE. The CDR3 is 14 residues long. CDR3 sequence reads: CASSPGQRNYEQYF. The CDR3 region has the DNA TGTGCCAGCAGTCCCGGACAGCGTAACTACGAGCAGTACTTC.

The CDR3 is CASSQGGGRTGELFF. As DNA, the CDR3 is TGCGCCAGCAGCCAAGGGGGCGGCAGGACCGGGGAGCTGTTTTTT. The chain uses TRBV4-3 and TRBJ2-2; the D gene is possibly TRBD1 (5 bases). Trimming shortened V by 1 base and J by 5 bases, and 11 bases separated the two germline ends. This CDR3 is built from 15 residues. Germline V CDR1 and CDR2: LGHNA, YSLEER.

The CDR3 DNA is TGTGCCTGGGGGGGACAGGGCAATTCGAATGAGCAGTTCTTC. Encoded protein: CAWGGQGNSNEQFF. The J gene is TRBJ2-1, the V gene TRBV30, with TRBD1 identical over 9 bases. In germline, CDR1 is GTSNPN, CDR2 SVGIG (reference sequence). The CDR3 is made up of 14 amino acids. V lost 5 bases, J lost 7 bases, and 9 bases stayed unmatched. Variable domain in full (rest from reference TRBV30 and TRBJ2-1): SQTIHQWPATLVQPVGSPLSLECTVEGTSNPNLYWYRQAAGRGLQLLFYSVGIGQISSEVPQNLSASRPQDRQFILSSKKLLLSDSGFYLCAWGGQGNSNEQFFGPGTRLTVL.

This chain connects TRBV25-1 to TRBJ2-3; D unclear. The CDR3 totals 13 residues. CDR1 and CDR2 from the germline V gene are MGHDK and SYGVNS. V was clipped by 8 bases and J by 4 bases, with 13 bases between them. The CDR3 nucleotides read TGTGCCAGCTCATCCGCCTATCCAGATACGCAGTATTTT. This gives the protein CASSSAYPDTQYF.